The TCR beta chain under discussion was sequenced for a study of immune evolution from preneoplasia to lung adenocarcinoma. The assay was immunoSEQ multiplex PCR, and TCRdb's table has in-frame clones only and misses some. The profile shows 25,000 to 30,000 clones, 65% to 75% of them singletons. This clone rates as medium-sized. Germline lookup yields CDR1 MNHEY and CDR2 SVGAGI. CDR3 length: 16 residues. V shed 2 bases, J shed 3 bases, and the junction held 4 bases outside the gene matches. This chain joins TRBV6-5 and TRBJ2-1, with TRBD2 matching over 10 bases. The sequence was collected from a person in their sixties with invasive lung adenocarcinoma. Some clones in this sample may be carry-over from other donors' samples. Specimen: FFPE invasive lung adenocarcinoma tissue. For the CDR3, the DNA is TGTGCCAGCAGTTACCGGGGACTAGCGTTCTACAATGAGCAGTTCTTC. Translated, it gives CASSYRGLAFYNEQFF.